This entry lists 30 T cell receptor beta chains sequenced from one sample in a study of response to subunit inactivated influenza vaccine (dated by TCRdb to about 2018). Libraries came from RT-PCR. The sample was run on an Illumina HiSeq 2500. TCRdb trimmed the raw reads at Q25, called clones with MiXCR and kept productive beta chains. A single entry per CDR3 protein holds the most common genes and DNA from its merged rows. The sample contains about 180,000 distinct CDR3 sequences, around 9.2% of them found a single time. The top ten constitute about a tenth of the sample. The material sequenced was non-naive T cells sorted from PBMCs, taken on the day of vaccination. This sample's cell subset or site label indicates: memory T cell fraction. These TCRs come from a man between 50 and 59 years old who received an inactivated influenza vaccine. Donor details come from another sample of the same person, matched by shared clones.

This clonotype showed up just a few times. The J gene is TRBJ2-7, the V gene TRBV3-1; D possibly corresponds to TRBD2 (6 bases). Germline V gene sequence: CDR1 LGHDT, CDR2 YNNKEL (reference sequence). The CDR3 is 17 residues long. The V end lost 3 bases, the J end lost 2 bases, and 20 bases lay between the germline ends. CDR3 DNA sequence: TGTGCCAGCAGCCACACGGGACTGTACGGCGGGACCTACGAGCAGTACTTC. As protein: CASSHTGLYGGTYEQYF.

The chain combines TRBV11-3 with TRBJ2-3; 9 nucleotides align to TRBD1. The CDR3 length is 17 residues. Germline lookup yields CDR1 SGHNT and CDR2 YENEEA. Trimming cost V 2 bases and J 4 bases; bases outside gene matches: 10. The CDR3 sequence: CASSLLPTGGRSDTQYF. The CDR3 DNA is TGTGCCAGCAGCTTACTCCCGACAGGGGGTCGGTCAGATACGCAGTATTTT.

The rearrangement uses TRBV3-1 and TRBJ2-7, with 8 positions matching TRBD1. CDR1 is LGHDT, CDR2 YNNKEL, per germline (reference sequence). The V gene end was trimmed by 5 bases and the J gene end by 2 bases; junction bases not matched to a gene: 8. CDR3 length: 15 residues. The CDR3 reads CASSKTPGQAYEQYF. DNA of the CDR3: TGTGCCAGCAGCAAAACACCGGGACAGGCCTACGAGCAGTACTTC.

This clonotype was picked up many times. This rearrangement joins TRBV3-1 to TRBJ2-1; 7 nucleotides line up with TRBD1. CDR3 length: 15 residues. Losses at the gene ends were 0 bases for V and 4 bases for J; bases not matched to a gene: 3. Germline-derived CDR1 and CDR2 are LGHDT and YNNKEL (reference sequence). The CDR3 region has the DNA TGTGCCAGCAGCCAAGAGCCGGGACAGTACAATGAGCAGTTCTTC. This codes for CASSQEPGQYNEQFF.

This clonotype was seen a handful of times. This rearrangement joins TRBV24-1 to TRBJ2-2; D ambiguous. The CDR3 consists of 14 residues. V lost 1 base to trimming and J lost 5 bases, with 7 bases between them. Germline V gene sequence: CDR1 KGHDR, CDR2 SFDVKD. The CDR3 loop is CATSDFSGTGELFF. CDR3 coding DNA: TGTGCCACCAGTGATTTCTCCGGAACCGGGGAGCTGTTTTTT.

This clonotype has just one count. A much larger clone differs by one base, so this may be a read error. V and J are TRBV12-3 or TRBV12-4 and TRBJ2-3; D assignment may be TRBD1 or TRBD2 (6 bases each). V lost 10 bases and J 3 bases, leaving 32 bases between the germline ends. This CDR3 spans 19 amino acids. The CDR3 region has the DNA TGTGCCATCAGACGGCTATGGCCGGGGGCGCCAAAGTCGACAGATACGCAGTATTTT. This gives the protein CAIRRLWPGAPKSTDTQYF.

The J gene is TRBJ2-6, the V gene TRBV5-6; D unclear. V was pared by 3 bases and J by 0 bases, with 4 bases between. The CDR3 runs 14 residues. From germline, CDR1 is SGHDT and CDR2 YYEEEE. For the CDR3, the DNA is TGTGCCAGCAGCTACGGCTCTGGGGCCAACGTCCTGACTTTC. Encoded protein: CASSYGSGANVLTF. The variable domain in full, completed from reference TRBV5-6 and TRBJ2-6, reads DAGVTQSPTHLIKTRGQQVTLRCSPKSGHDTVSWYQQALGQGPQFIFQYYEEEERQRGNFPDRFSGHQFPNYSSELNVNALLLGDSALYLCASSYGSGANVLTFGAGSRLTVL.

In this sample, this clonotype turned up many times. The chain couples TRBV5-1 to TRBJ1-4; unclear D gene. The CDR3 spans 15 residues. Trimming shortened V by 4 bases and J by 7 bases, and 17 bases separated the two germline ends. Germline V gene lookup returns CDR1 SGHRS and CDR2 YFSETQ. This CDR3 reads CASSLNPAKSEKLFF. The CDR3 nucleotides are TGCGCCAGCAGCCTTAACCCAGCGAAGAGTGAAAAACTGTTTTTT.

V usage is TRBV11-2 and J usage is TRBJ2-7; 8 nucleotides line up with TRBD2. J was trimmed by 4 bases and V by 3 bases; bases with no gene match: 8. The CDR3 runs to 15 residues. The germline gives CDR1 SGHAT, CDR2 FQNNGV. CDR3 in amino acids: CASSFLQRETYEQYF. DNA for the CDR3: TGTGCCAGCAGCTTTCTCCAGCGGGAGACGTACGAGCAGTACTTC.

This clonotype turned up a few times. The chain employs TRBV5-1 and TRBJ2-2; TRBD1 aligns across 10 bases. Germline V gives CDR1 SGHRS, CDR2 YFSETQ. The trim removed 7 bases at V and 4 bases at J, leaving 16 bases unmatched. The CDR3 is made up of 18 amino acids. As DNA, the CDR3 is TGCGCCAGCTCCAGACCGGGACAGGGGACCTCAGGCACCGGGGAGCTGTTTTTT. The encoded protein is CASSRPGQGTSGTGELFF. The whole variable domain, filled in from reference TRBV5-1 and TRBJ2-2, reads KAGVTQTPRYLIKTRGQQVTLSCSPISGHRSVSWYQQTPGQGLQFLFEYFSETQRNKGNFPGRFSGRQFSNSRSEMNVSTLELGDSALYLCASSRPGQGTSGTGELFFGEGSRLTVL.

There are a few counts of this clonotype. This chain uses TRBV7-2 with TRBJ2-1; TRBD1 aligns across 7 bases. J gave up 10 bases and V 5 bases, and 8 bases lay outside the gene matches. The length of the CDR3 is 13 residues. Germline loops: CDR1 SGHTA, CDR2 FQGNSA. The CDR3: CASSQGERREQFF. The CDR3 DNA reads TGTGCCAGCAGCCAGGGGGAAAGAAGGGAGCAGTTCTTC.

This clonotype was seen many times. The V call is TRBV12-3 or TRBV12-4, the J call TRBJ2-5; no definite D call. The V and J ends lost 5 bases and 5 bases respectively, with 9 bases between them. The CDR3 is 12 residues long. CDR3 sequence: CASSLFRETQYF. The CDR3 DNA reads as TGTGCCAGCAGTCTTTTTCGGGAGACCCAGTACTTC.

This clonotype has at least ten counts. The J gene is TRBJ2-5, the V gene TRBV7-2; 8 bases agree with TRBD2. The CDR3 is made up of 14 amino acids. The V and J ends lost 7 bases and 9 bases, in that order; junction bases with no gene match: 13. Per germline, CDR1 SGHTA and CDR2 FQGNSA. The CDR3 nucleotides read TGTGCCAGCATGGGGATAGCGGGGTCCGTGGCCCAGTACTTC. Translated, it gives CASMGIAGSVAQYF.

This clonotype was picked up many times. The genes are TRBV5-1 and TRBJ2-5; 7 bases fit TRBD1. The CDR3 is 15 amino acids. V shed 4 bases, J shed 6 bases, and the junction held 12 bases outside the gene matches. Per germline, CDR1 SGHRS and CDR2 YFSETQ. The CDR3 region is CASSGLTGTVKTQYF. The CDR3, as DNA: TGCGCCAGCAGCGGACTGACAGGGACCGTCAAGACCCAGTACTTC.

This clonotype was seen repeatedly, ten times or more. The chain combines TRBV7-3 with TRBJ2-5; no definite D call. V lost 2 bases and J lost 3, with 7 bases in between. This CDR3 is built from 13 residues. Looked up from germline, CDR1 is SGHTA and CDR2 is FQGTGA. The CDR3 coding sequence is TGTGCCAGCAGCTTACAGGTTAAAGAGACCCAGTACTTC. Protein: CASSLQVKETQYF.

This clonotype was seen more than once but under ten times. The chain joins TRBV7-3 to TRBJ2-1; 8 nucleotides align to TRBD2. CDR1 is SGHTA and CDR2 is FQGTGA in the germline V gene. V trimming: 2 bases; J trimming: 9 bases; junction bases outside the gene matches: 0. The CDR3 extends over 12 amino acids. CDR3 sequence: CASSLRGGEQFF. The CDR3 region has the DNA TGTGCCAGCAGCTTACGGGGGGGTGAGCAGTTCTTC.

This clonotype was counted at least ten times. This CDR3 is CASSQVSSGSIWTDTQYF. The CDR3 nucleotides are TGTGCCAGCAGCCAAGTTTCTAGCGGGAGTATTTGGACAGATACGCAGTATTTT. V usage is TRBV14 and J usage is TRBJ2-3; 10 positions match TRBD2. Germline V CDR1 and CDR2: SGHDN, FVKESK. The CDR3 spans 18 residues. Losses at the gene ends were 1 base for V and 3 bases for J; bases not matched to a gene: 10.

There are many counts of this clonotype. V is TRBV5-1 and J is TRBJ2-1, with 8 bases matching TRBD2. V was clipped by 0 bases and J by 0 bases; unmatched bases: 5. Per the germline V gene, CDR1 is SGHRS and CDR2 is YFSETQ. The CDR3 runs 17 residues. The CDR3 protein is CASSLGGGLVSYNEQFF. DNA of the CDR3: TGCGCCAGCAGCTTGGGGGGGGGACTAGTCTCCTACAATGAGCAGTTCTTC.

V gene TRBV19 combines with J gene TRBJ2-6, with TRBD2 matching 7 bases. CDR1 is LNHDA and CDR2 is SQIVND in the germline V gene (reference sequence). The CDR3 contains 16 residues. J was trimmed by 2 bases and V by 10 bases; bases with no gene match: 11. The CDR3 sequence is CATNPGGETGANVLTF. In DNA, the CDR3 is TGTGCCACCAATCCTGGGGGGGAGACTGGGGCCAACGTCCTGACTTTC.

This clonotype occurred many times. This chain connects TRBV7-2 to TRBJ2-4; perhaps D is TRBD1 or TRBD2 (5 bases each). The germline gives CDR1 SGHTA, CDR2 FQGNSA. CDR3 length: 15 amino acids. Trimming removed 5 bases from V and 8 bases from J, with 19 bases in between. The CDR3: CASSTPGTRSHIQYF. CDR3 coding DNA: TGTGCCAGCAGCACCCCCGGGACCCGATCGCACATTCAGTACTTC. The full variable domain, its missing parts supplied by reference TRBV7-2 and TRBJ2-4, is GAGVSQSPSNKVTEKGKDVELRCDPISGHTALYWYRQSLGQGLEFLIYFQGNSAPDKSGLPSDRFSAERTGGSVSTLTIQRTQQEDSAVYLCASSTPGTRSHIQYFGAGTRLSVL.

This clonotype was detected ten times or more. The chain carries TRBV19 and TRBJ2-1; 7 nucleotides agree with TRBD2. The length of the CDR3 is 17 residues. The V segment lost 2 bases and the J segment 4 bases; nucleotides outside the gene matches: 11. Germline values: CDR1 LNHDA, CDR2 SQIVND (reference sequence). Written as DNA, the CDR3 is TGTGCCAGTAGTATAAGGTCCGGACTAGGACCTTACAATGAGCAGTTCTTC. Residues: CASSIRSGLGPYNEQFF.

There are many counts of this clonotype. This chain links TRBV29-1 with TRBJ2-1, with 9 bases identical to TRBD1. V shed 6 bases and J 0 bases; nucleotides not matched to a gene: 6. CDR1 is SQVTM, CDR2 ANQGSEA, per germline. This CDR3 comprises 15 residues. As DNA, the CDR3 is TGCAGCGTCGCCGGGACAGGGAGCTCCTACAATGAGCAGTTCTTC. Protein: CSVAGTGSSYNEQFF.

This chain joins TRBV20-1 and TRBJ2-1; tentative D call: TRBD2 (6 bases). The CDR3 runs to 17 residues. The germline CDR1 and CDR2 sequences are DFQATT and SNEGSKA (reference sequence). Trimming left V 0 bases short and J 0 bases short, with 15 bases between. In DNA form, the CDR3 reads TGCAGTGCTAGAGATATCGGGGACGGGAGCTCCTACAATGAGCAGTTCTTC. It yields the protein CSARDIGDGSSYNEQFF.

V gene TRBV10-3 combines with J gene TRBJ1-5; D uncertain. Germline lookup yields CDR1 ENHRY and CDR2 SYGVKD. Trimming took off 3 bases at V and 4 bases at J, with 7 bases between the two ends. The CDR3 totals 13 residues. CDR3 region: CAISETVNQPQHF. Here the CDR3 DNA reads TGTGCCATCAGTGAAACGGTAAATCAGCCCCAGCATTTT.

This clonotype was detected only a few times. The J gene is TRBJ1-1, the V gene TRBV10-2; D is perhaps TRBD1 (6 bases). Per germline, CDR1 WSHSY and CDR2 SAAADI. CDR3 size: 14 residues. V shed 6 bases and J shed 6 bases, with 17 bases lying between them. The chain's CDR3 is CASSFGGAGAEAFF. DNA of the CDR3: TGCGCCAGCAGCTTCGGGGGGGCGGGCGCTGAAGCTTTCTTT.

The rearrangement uses TRBV30 and TRBJ1-6; unclear D gene. Germline V CDR1 and CDR2: GTSNPN, SVGIG (reference sequence). V shed 4 bases and J shed 5 bases, with 6 bases lying between them. The CDR3 extends over 12 amino acids. The CDR3 region is CAWKLNNSPLHF. CDR3 nucleotides: TGTGCCTGGAAGCTGAATAATTCACCCCTCCACTTT.

This clonotype was detected a few times. J is TRBJ2-7 and V is TRBV2, with 9 bases aligning to TRBD2. Germline values: CDR1 SNHLY, CDR2 FYNNEI. V lost 8 bases to trimming and J lost 6 bases; unmatched junction nucleotides: 8. The CDR3 totals 13 residues. This chain's CDR3 is CASVASGIPEQYF. As DNA, the CDR3 is TGTGCCAGCGTCGCTAGCGGGATCCCCGAGCAGTACTTC.

The table lists this clonotype with many counts. V and J are TRBV29-1 and TRBJ2-1, with TRBD2 matching over 7 bases. The CDR3 extends over 14 amino acids. V shed 6 bases, J shed 14 bases, and the junction held 19 bases outside the gene matches. The germline V gene has CDR1 SQVTM and CDR2 ANQGSEA. The CDR3 protein is CSVRKVTSEGMEFF. CDR3 in DNA: TGCAGCGTACGAAAGGTAACTAGCGAAGGTATGGAGTTCTTC.

The chain combines TRBV7-2 with TRBJ2-5, with D possibly TRBD2 on 5 matching bases. The CDR3 is 15 amino acids. V was shortened by 5 bases and J by 11 bases, with 24 bases between the two germline ends. Germline V gene sequence: CDR1 SGHTA, CDR2 FQGNSA. DNA of the CDR3: TGTGCCAGCAGCCCCGGGGTTTTGTCGGGAACGGTTCAGTACTTC. Translating gives CASSPGVLSGTVQYF.

The table lists this clonotype with a few counts. This chain connects TRBV20-1 to TRBJ1-5, with D possibly being TRBD1 (5 bases). CDR1 and CDR2 (germline): DFQATT, SNEGSKA (reference sequence). V was pared by 3 bases and J by 3 bases, with 9 bases between. The CDR3 covers 13 residues. The CDR3 bases are TGCAGTGCTAGCGGGGCCCCCAATCAGCCCCAGCATTTT. Translating gives CSASGAPNQPQHF.